The present T cell receptor (beta chain) was sequenced within a study of T cell repertoires in cytomegalovirus infection. Whole-study findings and limits: What dominated the ex vivo response were HLA-C-restricted CMV-specific TCR beta clonotypes.

In germline, CDR1 is SGHVS, CDR2 FQNEAQ. The CDR3 is made up of 13 amino acids. V shed 6 bases and J shed 8 bases, with 14 bases lying between them. Using its own MiXCR run on the reads, TCRdb lists one record per CDR3 protein. Of about 920,000 distinct CDR3 sequences detected, under 40% appear once; the ten largest clones hold about an eighth. The table lists this clonotype with many counts. What it recognizes is unknown. The sequencing used cultured CD8+ T cells from PBMCs, collected from culture after CMV antigen stimulation. The sequence was obtained from a human donor in good health (CMV status not recorded). Some clones in this sample may be carry-over from other donors' samples. The rearrangement joins TRBV7-8 to TRBJ2-1; D not certain. The chain's CDR3 is CASRQTPTDEQFF. The CDR3 DNA is TGTGCCAGCAGACAAACCCCGACGGATGAGCAGTTCTTC.